What follows are 4 T cell receptor beta chains derived from one specimen sequenced in a study of OX40 agonist ivuxolimab in advanced cancers. The repertoire was sequenced with immunoSEQ multiplex PCR; TCRdb's copy has only in-frame clones and lacks some. The sample contains about 34,000 clones, around 90% of which appear only once. The starting material was CD4+ or CD8+ T cells sorted from blood, obtained in a trial of the OX40 agonist ivuxolimab. These receptors were obtained from an adult with an advanced solid tumor such as melanoma, head and neck, liver or kidney cancer.

The chain has TRBV6-6 and TRBJ2-4, with D possibly TRBD2 on 5 matching bases. Germline V gene sequence: CDR1 MNHNY, CDR2 SVGAGI (reference sequence). The CDR3 loop spans 15 amino acids. Trimming took 4 bases from V and 0 from J, leaving 10 bases between them. CDR3 loop: CASSSRTLAKNIQYF. CDR3 coding DNA: TGTGCCAGCAGTTCGAGGACTCTAGCCAAAAACATTCAGTACTTC.

The V call is TRBV28, the J call TRBJ1-6, with a possible D match to TRBD1 (5 bases). V was clipped by 8 bases and J by 7 bases, with 15 bases between them. The CDR3 contains 14 residues. Germline V gene data show CDR1 as MDHEN and CDR2 as SYDVKM. The CDR3: CASREGLENSPLHF. Written as DNA, the CDR3 is TGTGCCAGCCGGGAGGGGCTGGAGAATTCACCCCTCCACTTT.

This clone was found once. The chain is built from TRBV11-2 and TRBJ2-5; either TRBD1 or TRBD2 may fit D (5 bases each). The J call may be wrong; the DNA end is better matched by TRBJ2-7. The CDR3 extends over 15 amino acids. CDR1 is SGHAT and CDR2 is FQNNGV in the germline V gene. The CDR3 DNA is TGTGCCAGCAGCTTAGAAGGGGACCTCTATAACGAGCAGTACTTC. Protein: CASSLEGDLYNEQYF.

This clone came up once. The chain is built from TRBV9 and TRBJ2-1; D may be TRBD2 (6 bases). V lost 0 bases and J 0 bases, leaving 13 bases between the germline ends. The CDR3 is made up of 17 amino acids. Germline CDR1 is SGDLS and CDR2 is YYNGEE. The CDR3 protein is CASSVAASESSYNEQFF. In DNA form, the CDR3 reads TGTGCCAGCAGCGTAGCGGCTAGCGAAAGCTCCTACAATGAGCAGTTCTTC.